This T cell receptor beta chain was documented in a study of T cell clusters in autoimmune cytopenias. TRB was amplified by touch-down multiplex PCR, primer pools A and B combined. TCRdb reprocessed the multiplex PCR reads; each CDR3 protein has one entry and no DNA is given. The sample table includes 4,500 to 5,500 distinct CDR3 sequences. Study findings and constraints: Active autoimmune hepatitis patients had roughly 2.7-fold fewer exclusive TRB clusters than healthy donors. No experiment has yet validated the function of the T cell clusters defined in silico. TRB repertoire shifts in secondary cytopenia and chronic lymphocytic leukemia mostly reflected lymphoma, not autoimmunity.

Turning to this clonotype: Its target is not known.

The CDR3 is made up of 14 amino acids. Germline assignment: CDR1 SGHDT and CDR2 YYEEEE. TRB was amplified from roughly 0.25 ug of peripheral blood genomic DNA per sample. These data also featured in a second study, about T cell repertoires in aging, cancer and after chemotherapy. That study adds: In each cancer cohort, median generation probability increased across chemotherapy, suggesting thymic output rebounded.

The chain has TRBV5-6 and TRBJ1-1. The receptor's source is a human donor in good health. What was sequenced was peripheral blood. CDR3 sequence: CASSWQDMNTEAFF. Together with reference TRBV5-6 and TRBJ1-1, the CDR3 gives the full variable domain: DAGVTQSPTHLIKTRGQQVTLRCSPKSGHDTVSWYQQALGQGPQFIFQYYEEEERQRGNFPDRFSGHQFPNYSSELNVNALLLGDSALYLCASSWQDMNTEAFFGQGTRLTVV.